These 31 T cell receptor beta chains came from one sample sequenced in a study of post-analysis software for immune sequencing data (dated by TCRdb to 2015 to 2017). Overall study outcomes, separate from this receptor: Patients showed significantly higher frequencies than controls for a handful of TRBV segments, among them TRBV5-6, TRBV5-1 and TRBV20-1.

These receptors lack a known antigen. The library was built by means of PCR. TCRdb names Illumina HiSeq 2500 as the instrument used. To reduce PCR and sequencing biases, unique molecular identifiers were incorporated into the TCR beta cDNA libraries. TCRdb trimmed the raw reads at Q25, called clones with MiXCR and kept productive beta chains. One record per CDR3 amino acid sequence lists the most common genes and DNA. In all, the sample holds 600,000 to 750,000 distinct CDR3 sequences, and about 60% of those were seen once. The ten largest clones capture roughly 10% of the sample. The sample was blood. These TCRs come from a girl aged 2-10 years with multiple sclerosis.

The V call is TRBV6-2 or TRBV6-3, the J call TRBJ1-2; D is undetermined. CDR1 MNHEY and CDR2 SVGEGT come from the germline V gene. Trimming pared 0 bases from V and 3 bases from J, leaving 14 bases between. The CDR3 is made up of 16 amino acids. As DNA, the CDR3 is TGTGCCAGCAGTTACTCGTCCGTTCCACCGGACTATGGCTACACCTTC. Translating gives CASSYSSVPPDYGYTF.

The table lists this clonotype with a few counts. This chain joins TRBV27 and TRBJ2-5; 12 positions match TRBD2. Unmatched junction bases numbered 9, after V lost 5 bases and J lost 11 bases. The germline CDR1 and CDR2 sequences are MNHEY and SMNVEV (reference sequence). This CDR3 spans 14 amino acids. The CDR3, as DNA: TGTGCCAGCAGTCTAGCGGGAGGGCCGTGGGAGCAGTACTTC. Translating gives CASSLAGGPWEQYF.

This sequence joins TRBV12-3 or TRBV12-4 and TRBJ2-4; TRBD2 aligns across 11 bases. The J call may be incorrect, as the DNA end agrees better with TRBJ2-7. The length of the CDR3 is 17 residues. The CDR3 spells CASTPGVTSGRGNEQYF. The CDR3 DNA is TGTGCCAGCACTCCTGGGGTAACTAGCGGGAGAGGTAACGAGCAGTACTTC.

This chain uses TRBV29-1 with TRBJ2-1; TRBD1 agrees at 7 bases. Germline V CDR1 and CDR2: SQVTM, ANQGSEA. The V and J ends lost 5 bases and 7 bases, in that order; junction bases with no gene match: 8. The CDR3 is 13 amino acids. CDR3 sequence: CSVSRGRKNEQFF. CDR3 coding DNA: TGCAGCGTTTCGAGGGGGCGGAAGAATGAGCAGTTCTTC.

The gene calls are TRBV5-5 and TRBJ2-1; possibly TRBD2 for D (6 bases). V was pared by 4 bases and J by 6 bases, with 17 bases between. The CDR3 runs to 15 residues. Germline CDR1 is SGHKS and CDR2 is YYEKEE (reference sequence). CDR3 residues: CASSRELGRGNEQFF. The CDR3 DNA is TGTGCCAGCAGCCGGGAGCTGGGGCGAGGCAATGAGCAGTTCTTC. The full variable domain, its missing parts supplied by reference TRBV5-5 and TRBJ2-1, is DAGVTQSPTHLIKTRGQQVTLRCSPISGHKSVSWYQQVLGQGPQFIFQYYEKEERGRGNFPDRFSARQFPNYSSELNVNALLLGDSALYLCASSRELGRGNEQFFGPGTRLTVL.

This chain joins TRBV6-2 or TRBV6-3 and TRBJ2-7; 7 bases map to TRBD1. The CDR3 runs to 14 residues. The J segment lost 0 bases and the V segment lost 6 bases, leaving 5 bases of the junction unmatched. Germline V gives CDR1 MNHEY, CDR2 SVGEGT. The CDR3 sequence: CASRTGQNSYEQYF. The CDR3 DNA reads TGTGCCAGCAGAACGGGACAGAACTCCTACGAGCAGTACTTC.

The rearrangement uses TRBV7-6 and TRBJ2-7; 7 bases line up with TRBD1. Germline values: CDR1 SGHVS, CDR2 FNYEAQ. The V gene end was trimmed by 3 bases and the J gene end by 5 bases; junction bases not matched to a gene: 10. The CDR3 sequence is 15 residues long. CDR3 sequence (DNA): TGTGCCAGCAGCTTCCTAGAGACAGGGACAAACGAGCAGTACTTC. Protein: CASSFLETGTNEQYF.

This chain links TRBV4-1 with TRBJ2-7; TRBD2 matches 16 bases. V trimming: 0 bases; J trimming: 7 bases; junction bases outside the gene matches: 3. The germline V gene has CDR1 MGHRA and CDR2 YSYEKL. This CDR3 spans 16 amino acids. The CDR3 protein is CASSQDAGLAGGEQYF. As DNA, the CDR3 is TGCGCCAGCAGCCAAGATGCGGGACTAGCGGGAGGGGAGCAGTACTTC.

The chain uses TRBV10-3 and TRBJ2-4; TRBD1 matches 9 bases. The germline gives CDR1 ENHRY, CDR2 SYGVKD. This CDR3 region has 15 residues. The trim removed 6 bases at V and 0 bases at J, leaving 3 bases unmatched. CDR3 in DNA: TGTGCCATCAGGCCGGGACAGGGAGCCAAAAACATTCAGTACTTC. Protein: CAIRPGQGAKNIQYF.

The chain recombines TRBV20-1 with TRBJ1-2; the D gene is possibly TRBD1 (6 bases). CDR3 length: 16 residues. In germline, CDR1 is DFQATT, CDR2 SNEGSKA (reference sequence). V was clipped by 7 bases and J by 8 bases, with 29 bases between them. The CDR3 loop is CSVLRGAGSPSGGYTF. CDR3 bases: TGCAGTGTCCTGAGGGGGGCAGGATCCCCTAGCGGGGGCTACACCTTC.

The chain joins TRBV6-1 to TRBJ1-4; perhaps TRBD1 as D (5 bases). V lost 7 bases, J lost 12 bases, and 15 bases lay in between. CDR1 and CDR2 (germline): MNHNS, SASEGT. This CDR3 region has 12 residues. The CDR3 nucleotides read TGTGCCAGCAAGAGGGGTACAGCGGAACTGTTTTTT. Amino acid sequence: CASKRGTAELFF.

The chain has TRBV24-1 and TRBJ2-1; a possible D gene is TRBD2 (6 bases). Germline CDR1 is KGHDR and CDR2 is SFDVKD. The CDR3 covers 15 residues. V was clipped by 3 bases and J by 8 bases, with 16 bases between them. The CDR3 loop reads CATSDVDYLGDEQFF. DNA for the CDR3: TGTGCCACCAGTGATGTGGACTACCTTGGCGATGAGCAGTTCTTC.

This clonotype appeared once. This rearrangement joins TRBV5-1 to TRBJ2-3, with 7 bases that match TRBD1. The CDR3 runs to 14 residues. Germline V gives CDR1 SGHRS, CDR2 YFSETQ. J gave up 3 bases and V 7 bases, and 8 bases lay outside the gene matches. CDR3 DNA: TGCGCCAGCGGCTATGGGACAGCTACAGATACGCAGTATTTT. Residues: CASGYGTATDTQYF.

The chain combines TRBV20-1 with TRBJ2-1; 8 bases line up with TRBD2. CDR1 DFQATT and CDR2 SNEGSKA come from the germline V gene (reference sequence). The CDR3 is made up of 15 amino acids. V was clipped by 1 base and J by 8 bases; unmatched bases: 10. For the CDR3, the DNA is TGCAGTGCTAGAGTCCCAGCGGGGGCACGTTATGAGCAGTTCTTC. Translation gives CSARVPAGARYEQFF.

V and J are TRBV5-5 and TRBJ2-1; no firm D call. Trimming removed 4 bases at V and 12 bases at J, with 17 bases between. The CDR3 spans 13 residues. The V gene's germline CDR1 is SGHKS and CDR2 YYEKEE (reference sequence). CDR3 protein: CASSPLWEGGQFF. The CDR3 DNA reads TGTGCCAGCAGCCCCCTCTGGGAAGGTGGGCAGTTCTTC. The whole variable domain, filled in from reference TRBV5-5 and TRBJ2-1, reads DAGVTQSPTHLIKTRGQQVTLRCSPISGHKSVSWYQQVLGQGPQFIFQYYEKEERGRGNFPDRFSARQFPNYSSELNVNALLLGDSALYLCASSPLWEGGQFFGPGTRLTVL.

This clonotype has just one count. The chain has TRBV20-1 and TRBJ2-7; 8 bases fit TRBD2. The J call could be wrong; TRBJ2-5 is a better fit for the DNA end. This CDR3 region has 15 residues. In germline, CDR1 is DFQATT, CDR2 SNEGSKA (reference sequence). The CDR3 nucleotides read TGCAGTGCTAGAGATCGCCGGGGGGGCTTGGAGACCCAGTACTTC. This gives the protein CSARDRRGGLETQYF.

J is TRBJ2-1 and V is TRBV5-1; a possible D gene is TRBD2 (6 bases). V was trimmed by 2 bases and J by 4 bases, leaving 10 bases between them. Germline values: CDR1 SGHRS, CDR2 YFSETQ. This CDR3 spans 14 amino acids. The CDR3 coding sequence is TGCGCCAGCAGCTTCAGCGGGCCTTACAATGAGCAGTTCTTC. This codes for CASSFSGPYNEQFF.

The rearrangement uses TRBV7-9 and TRBJ1-1, with a possible D match to TRBD1 (5 bases). Germline assignment: CDR1 SEHNR and CDR2 FQNEAQ (reference sequence). The V end lost 4 bases, the J end lost 6 bases, and 18 bases lay between the germline ends. The CDR3 has 15 residues. CDR3 in DNA: TGTGCCAGCAGCTCTATCCGGGGGGTTAAGGCTGAAGCTTTCTTT. This translates into CASSSIRGVKAEAFF.

This chain connects TRBV20-1 to TRBJ2-1; 7 bases map to TRBD2. Germline-derived CDR1 and CDR2 are DFQATT and SNEGSKA (reference sequence). The V gene end was trimmed by 3 bases and the J gene end by 9 bases; junction bases not matched to a gene: 11. CDR3 length: 14 residues. As DNA, the CDR3 is TGCAGTGCTAGTTTTGCGGGAGCGATCGGTGAGCAGTTCTTC. This sequence encodes CSASFAGAIGEQFF.

CDR3 amino acids: CASSSGVPNPPETQYF. CDR3 DNA sequence: TGTGCCAGCAGCTCAGGAGTTCCCAACCCCCCAGAGACCCAGTACTTC. This rearrangement joins TRBV7-2 to TRBJ2-7; D unclear. The end of the DNA is better explained by TRBJ2-5, so the J call may be wrong. The germline V gene has CDR1 SGHTA and CDR2 FQGNSA. The CDR3 length is 16 residues.

On this clonotype itself: Germline and junction disagree at one end, which may indicate a read error. The chain uses TRBV5-1 and TRBJ2-5, with TRBD2 matching 11 bases. Germline V gives CDR1 SGHRS, CDR2 YFSETQ. The CDR3 contains 15 residues. The CDR3 is CASSLTSGSREAQYF. In DNA, the CDR3 is TGCGCCAGCAGCTTGACTAGCGGGAGTAGAGAGGCCCAGTACTTC.

This clonotype was picked up one time. The rearrangement uses TRBV5-1 and TRBJ2-3, with D perhaps matching TRBD1 or TRBD2 (5 bases each). Trimming took 4 bases from V and 3 from J, leaving 18 bases between them. Looked up from germline, CDR1 is SGHRS and CDR2 is YFSETQ. CDR3 length: 16 amino acids. CDR3 protein: CASSVGTDLSTDTQYF. DNA of the CDR3: TGCGCCAGCAGCGTTGGGACGGACCTTTCAACAGATACGCAGTATTTT.

The V call is TRBV20-1, the J call TRBJ2-1; D may match TRBD1 or TRBD2 (6 bases each). Germline CDR1 DFQATT, CDR2 SNEGSKA (reference sequence). CDR3 length: 14 residues. V dropped 1 base and J dropped 4 bases, with 11 bases sitting between them. CDR3 in DNA: TGCAGTGCTAGAGCCGGGGGCCCTTACAATGAGCAGTTCTTC. Encoded protein: CSARAGGPYNEQFF.

The chain links TRBV12-3 or TRBV12-4 to TRBJ1-2; maybe TRBD1 (5 bases). V shed 6 bases and J shed 3 bases, with 11 bases lying between them. The CDR3 spans 13 residues. DNA of the CDR3: TGTGCCAGCAGCCAGGGTCCTGACTATGGCTACACCTTC. It yields the protein CASSQGPDYGYTF.

This clonotype was observed once. This rearrangement joins TRBV29-1 to TRBJ2-7; D gene uncertain. The CDR3 contains 14 residues. V lost 7 bases to trimming and J lost 0 bases, with 16 bases between them. The V gene's germline CDR1 is SQVTM and CDR2 ANQGSEA. The CDR3 protein is CSARHPRHSYEQYF. Here the CDR3 DNA reads TGCAGCGCCCGACATCCGCGACACTCCTACGAGCAGTACTTC.

This chain joins TRBV6-5 and TRBJ1-5; TRBD1 matches at 8 bases. This CDR3 is 14 amino acids long. Germline V gives CDR1 MNHEY, CDR2 SVGAGI. V shed 5 bases and J 5 bases; nucleotides not matched to a gene: 5. The CDR3 spells CASSTTGGHQPQHF. As DNA, the CDR3 is TGTGCCAGCAGTACCACAGGGGGACATCAGCCCCAGCATTTT.

This rearrangement joins TRBV20-1 to TRBJ2-5; D is ambiguous. There are 12 residues in the CDR3. The V gene's germline CDR1 is DFQATT and CDR2 SNEGSKA (reference sequence). Trimming left V 1 base short and J 0 bases short, with 3 bases between. The CDR3 DNA follows: TGCAGTGCTAGAGGGTACCAAGAGACCCAGTACTTC. This sequence encodes CSARGYQETQYF.

The rearrangement links TRBV12-3 or TRBV12-4 to TRBJ2-1; 10 bases agree with TRBD2. This CDR3 is built from 15 residues. The V gene end was trimmed by 5 bases and the J gene end by 10 bases; junction bases not matched to a gene: 11. This CDR3 is CASSPAFSGRHEQFF. CDR3 nucleotides: TGTGCCAGCAGTCCCGCTTTTAGCGGGAGGCACGAGCAGTTCTTC.

This chain connects TRBV2 to TRBJ1-1; 7 bases map to TRBD1. CDR1 is SNHLY, CDR2 FYNNEI, per germline. The CDR3 is 16 amino acids. V gave up 2 bases and J gave up 8 bases; unmatched junction bases: 14. The CDR3 DNA follows: TGTGCCAGCAGTGAACGCCGTCTAGGGGGCTTAAACGAAGCTTTCTTT. It specifies CASSERRLGGLNEAFF.

The chain recombines TRBV29-1 with TRBJ2-5; D ambiguous. The CDR3 consists of 18 residues. The germline V and J ends were trimmed by 6 bases and 3 bases, with 29 bases remaining between them. The germline gives CDR1 SQVTM, CDR2 ANQGSEA. The CDR3: CSVGPLDHSMMDEETQYF. CDR3 nucleotides: TGCAGCGTGGGCCCCCTGGACCATTCGATGATGGATGAAGAGACCCAGTACTTC.

The chain employs TRBV20-1 and TRBJ2-7, with 14 bases lining up with TRBD2. The CDR3 contains 18 residues. V shed 6 bases and J 0 bases; nucleotides not matched to a gene: 13. Germline V CDR1 and CDR2: DFQATT, SNEGSKA (reference sequence). CDR3: CSAFTRGLAGGSSYEQYF. Here the CDR3 DNA reads TGCAGTGCCTTCACACGAGGACTAGCGGGAGGCAGCTCCTACGAGCAGTACTTC.